Presented here are 19 T cell receptor beta chains from one specimen sequenced in a study of OX40 agonist ivuxolimab in advanced cancers. Here immunoSEQ multiplex PCR was the method, and the copy in TCRdb shows in-frame clones only, minus some. The table records 65,000 to 80,000 clones, more than 85% of them present only once. This specimen was CD4+ or CD8+ T cells sorted from blood, taken in a trial of the OX40 agonist ivuxolimab. The receptor set was obtained from an adult with an advanced solid tumor such as melanoma, head and neck, liver or kidney cancer.

The chain employs TRBV7-8 and TRBJ1-5; TRBD1 might be the D (6 bases). The V gene lost 5 bases and the J gene lost 1 base, with 15 bases spanning the gap. CDR1 is SGHVS, CDR2 FQNEAQ, per germline. This CDR3 comprises 16 residues. In DNA form, the CDR3 reads TGTGCCAGCAGCCCCGTCCGGACAGCCAGCAATCAGCCCCAGCATTTT. Translation gives CASSPVRTASNQPQHF.

V is TRBV5-1 and J is TRBJ1-4; D might be TRBD1 (5 bases). CDR3 length equals 17 residues. Looked up from germline, CDR1 is SGHRS and CDR2 is YFSETQ. V gave up 0 bases and J gave up 3 bases, with 15 bases separating them. CDR3 loop: CASSLGISRAANEKLFF. The DNA of the CDR3 is TGCGCCAGCAGCTTGGGGATCAGCAGGGCAGCTAATGAAAAACTGTTTTTT.

This chain links TRBV19 with TRBJ2-1; 9 nucleotides align to TRBD1. V lost 6 bases and J lost 3; bases outside the gene matches: 6. The V gene's germline CDR1 is LNHDA and CDR2 SQIVND (reference sequence). This CDR3 has 15 amino acids. The CDR3 sequence: CASRDRQGVYNEQFF. The CDR3 region has the DNA TGTGCCAGTAGAGATCGACAGGGGGTCTACAATGAGCAGTTCTTC.

This clone was observed a handful of times. The chain combines TRBV30 with TRBJ1-5; tentatively, D is TRBD1 (6 bases). This CDR3 has 13 amino acids. In germline, CDR1 is GTSNPN, CDR2 SVGIG (reference sequence). V lost 0 bases and J 5 bases, leaving 8 bases between the germline ends. CDR3 loop: CAWSVRGHQPQHF. As DNA, the CDR3 is TGTGCCTGGAGTGTCAGGGGACATCAGCCCCAGCATTTT.

The chain links TRBV7-3 to TRBJ1-6, with 12 bases lining up with TRBD1. The V segment lost 7 bases and the J segment 10 bases; nucleotides outside the gene matches: 14. This CDR3 region has 17 residues. The V gene's germline CDR1 is SGHTA and CDR2 FQGTGA. The CDR3 DNA sequence: TGTGCCAGCATCCCAAGACCGGGACAGGGGGCTGGGTCACCCCTCCACTTT. Its protein product is CASIPRPGQGAGSPLHF.

The chain uses TRBV14 and TRBJ2-4; a weak D match, TRBD2 (6 bases). The CDR3 spans 14 residues. Between the trimmed V and J ends, which lost 4 bases and 4 bases, there was a span of 11 bases. Per the germline V gene, CDR1 is SGHDN and CDR2 is FVKESK. Here the CDR3 DNA reads TGTGCCAGCAGCCCGGGGACTGTAAAAAACATTCAGTACTTC. It translates to CASSPGTVKNIQYF. Complete variable domain (other parts from reference TRBV14 and TRBJ2-4): EAGVTQFPSHSVIEKGQTVTLRCDPISGHDNLYWYRRVMGKEIKFLLHFVKESKQDESGMPNNRFLAERTGGTYSTLKVQPAELEDSGVYFCASSPGTVKNIQYFGAGTRLSVL.

CDR3: CASSGLYGNQPQHF. Here the CDR3 DNA reads TGTGCCAGTAGCGGTTTGTATGGCAATCAGCCCCAGCATTTT. The chain has TRBV19 and TRBJ1-5; D is uncertain. CDR1 and CDR2 (germline): LNHDA, SQIVND (reference sequence). The CDR3 has 14 amino acids. Between the trimmed V and J ends, which lost 6 bases and 2 bases, there was a span of 11 bases. Together with reference TRBV19 and TRBJ1-5, the CDR3 gives the full variable domain: DGGITQSPKYLFRKEGQNVTLSCEQNLNHDAMYWYRQDPGQGLRLIYYSQIVNDFQKGDIAEGYSVSREKKESFPLTVTSAQKNPTAFYLCASSGLYGNQPQHFGDGTRLSIL.

This chain's CDR3 is CAIQGREGDGYTF. The CDR3 DNA reads as TGTGCCATCCAAGGCAGGGAGGGCGATGGCTACACCTTC. The V call is TRBV10-3, the J call TRBJ1-2; D may be TRBD1 (5 bases). Germline V gives CDR1 ENHRY, CDR2 SYGVKD. The CDR3 runs 13 residues. V was pared by 8 bases and J by 6 bases, with 16 bases between.

The chain carries TRBV19 and TRBJ1-2; unclear D gene. V gave up 4 bases and J gave up 0 bases, with 18 bases separating them. In germline, CDR1 is LNHDA, CDR2 SQIVND (reference sequence). The CDR3 loop spans 17 amino acids. The chain's CDR3 is CASSTPTAYSPNYGYTF. For the CDR3, the DNA is TGTGCCAGTAGTACGCCCACGGCCTATTCCCCTAACTATGGCTACACCTTC.

The chain uses TRBV6-1 and TRBJ2-7, with 7 bases identical to TRBD2. V lost 8 bases and J lost 7; bases outside the gene matches: 14. Germline V gives CDR1 MNHNS, CDR2 SASEGT. The CDR3 runs to 14 residues. The CDR3 coding sequence is TGTGCCAGCGCAAGAAATGGCGGGAGTTGGGAGCAGTACTTC. This sequence encodes CASARNGGSWEQYF.

The rearrangement links TRBV5-5 to TRBJ1-1; weak D call: TRBD1 (6 bases). From germline, CDR1 is SGHKS and CDR2 YYEKEE (reference sequence). The V end lost 0 bases, the J end lost 1 base, and 19 bases lay between the germline ends. The length of the CDR3 is 18 residues. The CDR3 loop is CASSLGAGRGRENTEAFF. CDR3 DNA: TGTGCCAGCAGCTTGGGGGCCGGCAGGGGACGCGAGAACACTGAAGCTTTCTTT.

This rearrangement joins TRBV11-2 to TRBJ1-1, with D unclear. Germline V CDR1 and CDR2: SGHAT, FQNNGV. The CDR3 extends over 15 amino acids. Trimming left V 0 bases short and J 2 bases short, with 10 bases between. The CDR3 DNA is TGTGCCAGCAGCTTAGATGTTTGGCTAAACACTGAAGCTTTCTTT. Its translation is CASSLDVWLNTEAFF.

This clone appeared a few times. The rearrangement uses TRBV6-5 and TRBJ1-2; 11 bases map to TRBD1. V trimming: 0 bases; J trimming: 8 bases; junction bases outside the gene matches: 5. The CDR3 length is 15 residues. The germline gives CDR1 MNHEY, CDR2 SVGAGI. In nucleotides, the CDR3 is TGTGCCAGCAGTTACTCCGGGACAGGGGGTTTCGGCTACACCTTC. This sequence encodes CASSYSGTGGFGYTF.

The chain has TRBV27 and TRBJ1-2; 7 nucleotides agree with TRBD1. This CDR3 spans 13 amino acids. Trimming removed 4 bases from V and 8 bases from J; junction bases left unmatched: 7. Germline V gene lookup returns CDR1 MNHEY and CDR2 SMNVEV (reference sequence). CDR3 loop: CASSSRGLWGYTF. As DNA, the CDR3 is TGTGCCAGCAGTTCTAGGGGGCTATGGGGCTACACCTTC.

The genes are TRBV6-5 and TRBJ2-1; D gene unclear. The CDR3 spans 14 residues. The germline V and J ends were trimmed by 5 bases and 4 bases, with 12 bases remaining between them. Germline CDR1 is MNHEY and CDR2 is SVGAGI. CDR3 amino acids: CASSLGPTYNEQFF. CDR3 sequence (DNA): TGTGCCAGCAGTCTTGGGCCTACATACAATGAGCAGTTCTTC.

The chain has TRBV4-1 and TRBJ1-2; 7 nucleotides agree with TRBD1. V was pared by 10 bases and J by 7 bases, with 9 bases of the junction left unmatched. The CDR3 is made up of 12 amino acids. Germline V gives CDR1 MGHRA, CDR2 YSYEKL. The CDR3 here is CATKTGDSGYTF. The CDR3 DNA reads as TGCGCCACTAAAACAGGGGATTCTGGCTACACCTTC.

This clone was seen only a few times. This chain links TRBV2 with TRBJ2-5; TRBD2 aligns across 7 bases. Germline trimming cut 7 bases from V and 5 bases from J; bases unmatched to any gene: 19. Per germline, CDR1 SNHLY and CDR2 FYNNEI. CDR3 length: 17 amino acids. The CDR3 region is CASTLRLAILGAETQYF. The CDR3 DNA follows: TGTGCCAGCACCCTAAGACTAGCTATACTAGGGGCGGAGACCCAGTACTTC.

This clone has more than one count but fewer than ten. V is TRBV9 and J is TRBJ2-7; 8 bases agree with TRBD1. The CDR3 consists of 17 residues. Germline V gene data show CDR1 as SGDLS and CDR2 as YYNGEE. J was trimmed by 3 bases and V by 0 bases; bases with no gene match: 11. This CDR3 reads CASSVGLWGQDDYEQYF. CDR3 bases: TGTGCCAGCAGCGTAGGATTGTGGGGACAGGACGACTACGAGCAGTACTTC.

The genes are TRBV27 and TRBJ1-4, with D maybe TRBD1 (6 bases). CDR3 length: 14 amino acids. Germline lookup yields CDR1 MNHEY and CDR2 SMNVEV (reference sequence). The V end lost 5 bases, the J end lost 2 bases, and 9 bases lay between the germline ends. Here the CDR3 reads CASSRGGTNEKLFF. The CDR3, as DNA: TGTGCCAGCAGTAGGGGGGGGACTAATGAAAAACTGTTTTTT.